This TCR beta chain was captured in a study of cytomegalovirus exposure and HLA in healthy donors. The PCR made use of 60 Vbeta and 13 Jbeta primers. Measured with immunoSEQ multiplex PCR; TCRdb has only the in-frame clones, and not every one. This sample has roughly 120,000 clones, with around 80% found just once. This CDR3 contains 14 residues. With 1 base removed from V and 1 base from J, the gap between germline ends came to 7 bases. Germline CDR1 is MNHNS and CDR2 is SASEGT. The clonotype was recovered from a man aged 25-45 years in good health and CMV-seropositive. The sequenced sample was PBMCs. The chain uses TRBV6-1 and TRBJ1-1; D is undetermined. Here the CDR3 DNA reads TGTGCCAGCAGTGAAGGGTCAGAGAACACTGAAGCTTTCTTT. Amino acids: CASSEGSENTEAFF.